Listed below are T cell receptor beta chains from one sample, sequenced in a study of memory CD4+ T cells and cytomegalovirus serostatus. Clones were sequenced by immunoSEQ multiplex PCR, and TCRdb holds only the in-frame ones, with some missing. The repertoire holds 45,000 to 65,000 clones, around four fifths seen once, with about 0.77% in the top ten. The sequencing input was memory CD4+ T cells from blood. These receptors all stem from an adult in good health and CMV-seronegative. Both conserved end residues are part of each CDR3. A D gene is named only where the DNA matches it firmly. A row's size may be missing; if present it is once, few, many or a size class.

len	j_gene	abundance	d_gene	v_gene	CDR3aa	CDR3nt
15	TRBJ2-5	NA	TRBD1	TRBV2	CASPTDRGGRETQYF	TGTGCCAGCCCCACGGACAGGGGGGGGAGAGAGACCCAGTACTTC
15	TRBJ2-1	NA	NA	TRBV5-4	CASSLVSLGGNEQFF	TGTGCCAGCAGCTTGGTGTCTCTGGGAGGCAATGAGCAGTTCTTC
12	TRBJ1-2	NA	TRBD1	TRBV6-1	CASRGQSYGYTF	TGTGCCAGCAGGGGACAGTCCTATGGCTACACCTTC
16	TRBJ2-2	NA	NA	TRBV9	CASSVTGPSNTGELFF	TGTGCCAGCAGCGTAACAGGGCCCTCAAACACCGGGGAGCTGTTTTTT
15	TRBJ2-3	NA	TRBD2	TRBV4-1	CASSRTSGRTDTQYF	TGCGCCAGCAGCCGGACTAGCGGGCGGACAGATACGCAGTATTTT
16	TRBJ2-4	once	NA	TRBV4-2	CASSQERRGVGNIQYF	TGTGCCAGCAGCCAAGAAAGACGAGGGGTGGGGAACATTCAGTACTTC
13	TRBJ2-3	NA	NA	TRBV2	CASSDGPGDTQYF	TGTGCCAGCAGTGATGGGCCGGGAGATACGCAGTATTTT
14	TRBJ1-5	once	NA	TRBV30	CAWSVGGANQPQHF	TGTGCCTGGAGTGTAGGGGGGGCCAATCAGCCCCAGCATTTT
15	TRBJ1-5	NA	NA	TRBV6-1	CASSELSGANQPQHF	TGTGCCAGCAGTGAACTGTCAGGGGCTAATCAGCCCCAGCATTTT
13	TRBJ2-7	NA	TRBD1	TRBV7-9	CASSRQGAGEQYF	TGTGCCAGCAGCCGACAGGGGGCGGGCGAGCAGTACTTC
13	TRBJ1-1	few	NA	TRBV19	CASRIQGGTEAFF	TGTGCCAGTAGGATACAAGGTGGGACTGAAGCTTTCTTT
16	TRBJ1-2	few	TRBD1	TRBV14	CASSRPGGQGLYGYTF	TGTGCCAGCAGCCGGCCGGGGGGACAGGGGCTCTATGGCTACACCTTC
11	TRBJ1-6	NA	NA	TRBV30	CAWRTGSPLHF	TGTGCCTGGAGAACGGGGTCACCCCTCCACTTT
17	TRBJ2-3	NA	TRBD2	TRBV7-9	CASSLVHGGGTPDTQYF	TGTGCCAGCAGCTTAGTCCATGGGGGGGGAACCCCAGATACGCAGTATTTT
14	TRBJ2-7	NA	NA	TRBV7-2	CASSSGTRTYEQYF	TGTGCCAGCAGCTCAGGGACACGTACCTACGAGCAGTACTTC
16	TRBJ1-2	NA	TRBD1	TRBV28	CASSEKTDREGNGYTF	TGTGCCAGCAGTGAAAAGACAGACAGGGAAGGGAATGGCTACACCTTC
16	TRBJ1-4	NA	NA	TRBV14	CASSQERTATNEKLFF	TGTGCCAGCAGCCAAGAGCGGACAGCTACTAATGAAAAACTGTTTTTT
14	TRBJ1-6	NA	NA	TRBV27	CASSLTGKDSPLHF	TGTGCCAGCAGTTTAACAGGGAAGGATTCACCCCTCCACTTT
20	TRBJ2-6	few	TRBD2	TRBV6-1	CASSEALPGGRGAGANVLTF	TGTGCCAGCAGTGAAGCGCTTCCGGGGGGACGTGGGGCTGGGGCCAACGTCCTGACTTTC
14	TRBJ2-3	NA	NA	TRBV10-3	CAISAPGGTDTQYF	TGTGCCATCAGTGCTCCCGGGGGCACAGATACGCAGTATTTT
15	TRBJ1-5	NA	NA	TRBV2	CASSVETYSNQPQHF	TGTGCCAGCAGTGTCGAGACTTATAGCAATCAGCCCCAGCATTTT
14	TRBJ1-3	NA	TRBD1	TRBV28	CASSPDRAGNTIYF	TGTGCCAGCAGTCCTGACAGGGCCGGAAACACCATATATTTT
13	TRBJ1-6	NA	NA	TRBV30	CAAGSSYNSPLHF	TGTGCCGCCGGGAGCTCCTATAATTCACCCCTCCACTTT
15	TRBJ1-3	NA	NA	TRBV30	CAWSVQSGWGNTIYF	TGTGCCTGGAGTGTACAATCGGGATGGGGAAACACCATATATTTT
16	TRBJ2-3	NA	NA	TRBV6-6	CASSYDSLSRGDTQYF	TGTGCCAGCAGTTATGACTCTTTGTCCCGGGGAGATACGCAGTATTTT
16	TRBJ2-7	NA	TRBD2	TRBV7-2	CASSEWLAGPSYEQYF	TGTGCCAGCAGCGAATGGTTAGCGGGTCCTTCCTACGAGCAGTACTTC
14	TRBJ1-4	NA	NA	TRBV7-9	CASQPQGPNEKLFF	TGTGCCAGCCAACCCCAGGGGCCTAATGAAAAACTGTTTTTT
12	TRBJ1-6	NA	NA	TRBV27	CASQTGNSPLHF	TGTGCCAGCCAAACCGGTAATTCACCCCTCCACTTT
14	TRBJ2-5	NA	TRBD1	TRBV2	CASRKDRGQETQYF	TGTGCCAGCAGGAAGGACAGGGGGCAAGAGACCCAGTACTTC
17	TRBJ1-3	NA	TRBD1	TRBV5-4	CASSLGQGAFSGNTIYF	TGTGCCAGCAGCTTGGGACAGGGCGCCTTCTCTGGAAACACCATATATTTT
15	TRBJ2-5	NA	NA	TRBV7-7	CASSLGRVRGETQYF	TGTGCCAGCAGCTTAGGGAGGGTCAGGGGGGAGACCCAGTACTTC
13	TRBJ2-2	once	NA	TRBV5-1	CASSPKTVGELFF	TGCGCCAGCAGCCCGAAGACCGTCGGGGAGCTGTTTTTT
14	TRBJ1-2	NA	TRBD1	TRBV6-1	CASSSRTGGYGYTF	TGTGCCAGCAGTAGCCGGACAGGGGGTTATGGCTACACCTTC
15	TRBJ1-2	NA	TRBD1	TRBV29-1	CSVRLTGAAVNGYTF	TGCAGCGTCCGATTAACAGGGGCAGCGGTTAACGGCTACACCTTC
12	TRBJ2-2	NA	NA	TRBV6-5	CASSFYTGELFF	TGTGCCAGCAGTTTCTACACCGGGGAGCTGTTTTTT
12	TRBJ2-7	NA	TRBD1	TRBV2	CASRWTGLEQYF	TGTGCCAGCCGATGGACAGGCTTGGAGCAGTACTTC
14	TRBJ2-2	NA	NA	TRBV7-9	CASSHGTPTGELFF	TGTGCCAGCAGCCACGGGACACCTACCGGGGAGCTGTTTTTT
14	TRBJ2-3	NA	TRBD1	TRBV6-4	CASSASGRGDTQYF	TGTGCCAGCAGTGCCTCCGGCAGGGGGGATACGCAGTATTTT
14	TRBJ1-2	NA	NA	TRBV19	CASTKEDANYGYTF	TGTGCCAGTACTAAGGAGGACGCTAACTATGGCTACACCTTC
16	TRBJ1-3	NA	NA	TRBV5-1	CASSLKGDLSGNTIYF	TGCGCCAGCAGCTTAAAGGGGGACCTCTCTGGAAACACCATATATTTT
11	TRBJ1-1	once	TRBD1	TRBV20-1	CSASGTGEAFF	TGCAGTGCCAGCGGGACAGGCGAAGCTTTCTTT
15	TRBJ2-7	NA	NA	TRBV19	CASTPTGSGADEQYF	TGTGCCAGTACCCCAACGGGATCGGGGGCGGATGAGCAGTACTTC